This T cell receptor (beta chain) was documented in a study of beta chain features in type 1 diabetes. Each donor gave one heparinised blood draw averaging about 110 mL. Since all of the isolated RNA was reverse transcribed, expressed TCRB transcripts were what got sequenced. Approximately 3.6 million reads was the average for naive, central memory and regulatory T cell samples. Measured with immunoSEQ multiplex PCR; TCRdb has only the in-frame clones, and not every one. The repertoire holds more than 300,000 clones, roughly a tenth seen once, with roughly 0.6% in the top ten. Whole-study findings and limits: Because the template was cDNA, high-expressing cells might be over-represented. There were fewer insertions and more deletions at the VDJ junctions of type 1 diabetes patients. People with Type 1 diabetes carried modestly yet significantly shorter TCRB CDR3s in all four CD4+ subsets.

The germline V gene has CDR1 LNHDA and CDR2 SQIVND (reference sequence). The ends were cut back, 6 bases at V and 5 bases at J, with 11 bases in the middle. The length of the CDR3 is 13 residues. This clone was observed at least ten times. The antigen remains undetermined. Sequencing was done on a sample of central memory CD4+ T cells from blood. The chain couples TRBV19 to TRBJ1-5, with D tentatively TRBD1 (5 bases). The TCR comes from a man aged 30-40 years with type 1 diabetes. CDR3 nucleotides: TGTGCCAGTAGGTGGGACCAGGATCAGCCCCAGCATTTT. Its translation: CASRWDQDQPQHF.